This T cell receptor beta chain was recovered during a study of blood T cell repertoires in COVID-19 (dated by TCRdb to about 2020). Some background on the complete study: The collaborator samples originated in the United States, Italy and Spain and spanned the acute and convalescent phases of COVID-19. The material from the prospective study consisted of cDNA or gDNA derived from T cells, B-cell-depleted T cells, or PBMCs. Subjects who had been exposed to COVID-19, were actively infected with it, or had recovered from it provided the deeply sampled blood TCRbeta repertoires that made up the dataset. A freely available public database, intended as a resource for researchers studying the immune response to SARS-CoV-2, is where the repertoires were released. The samples were drawn from the first 160 participants of the ongoing ImmuneRACE study and from under 1,500 subjects provided by 6 global collaborators. Sample metadata almost always included a de-identified subject ID, COVID-19 status, age in years and sex. Where available, HLA class I and class II types were obtained from metadata supplied by the sample provider rather than from assay-based typing.

TCRbeta CDR3 regions were amplified from genomic DNA using the immunoSEQ Assay, a bias-controlled multiplex PCR. Concerning the study's data processing: Within the assay, amplification of reference gene primers was used to estimate how many nucleated cells each sample contained. Sequence reads were collapsed and filtered to measure the absolute abundance of every unique TCRbeta CDR3 rearrangement. For each sample, productive Simpson clonality was calculated as the square root of Simpson's diversity index across productive rearrangements. TCRdb obtained this table from immuneACCESS and retained in-frame rearrangements with V and J assigned. These tables miss some clones; where compared with another copy, unresolved V genes account for less than half of the shortfall, and the remainder is unexplained. The D gene and trimming were derived from the DNA, and the V and J assignments and clone size from that table. Across this sample there are 100,000 to 150,000 clones, with about 70% seen only once. In total, the top ten clones hold 1.9% of the sample.

In regard to this clone: It has no known antigen specificity. Per-nucleotide qualities are absent, and no much larger clonotype sits a single base away.

Points the paper makes about the study in general: The amount of clinical and demographic metadata varied by source and participant and was provided uncurated.

The germline V gene (reference sequence) supplies CDR1 MNHNY and CDR2 SVGAGI. Spanning cysteine to phenylalanine, the CDR3 consists of 18 amino acids. Of all the DNA, just the CDR3 is kept, 54 bases in frame from base 1. Trimming removed 6 bases from V and 1 base from J, leaving 23 bases between the germline ends. Collaborating institutions collected whole blood in K2EDTA tubes following their own protocols. For TCRbeta analysis, collaborator samples were shipped as frozen whole blood, as isolated PBMCs, or as DNA extracted from either sample type. Recombination linked TRBV6-6 to TRBJ2-3; D gene: possibly TRBD2, on 5 matching bases. Sequenced sample: peripheral blood. The source is a woman in her sixties or seventies with acute or convalescent COVID-19. For the CDR3, the sequence is CASSRRDPGNVRTDTQYF. At the DNA level, the sequence is TGTGCCAGCAGCCGACGCGACCCGGGAAATGTTCGCACAGATACGCAGTATTTT.